This TCR beta chain was documented in a study of beta chain features in type 1 diabetes. Across the study: Patients looked much like healthy donors when it came to age, gender and cell yields. General observations from the study: Researchers report that Type 1 diabetes patients had moderately but significantly shorter TCRB CDR3s across all four CD4+ subsets. High TCR expression in some cells could lead to their over-representation in cDNA sequencing.

The sample holds a few counts of this clone. The antigen remains undetermined. The authors reverse transcribed all of the isolated RNA, so sequencing captured expressed TCRB transcripts. The protocol was immunoSEQ multiplex PCR, while the TCRdb copy is restricted to in-frame clones and leaves out a portion. Found here are a few hundred thousand clones, 16% of them singletons; the top ten hold approximately 0.087%. This CDR3 comprises 15 residues. Germline CDR1 is SGDLS and CDR2 is YYNGEE. J gave up 3 bases and V 2 bases, and 5 bases lay outside the gene matches. Material: naive CD4+ T cells from blood. The rearrangement joins TRBV9 to TRBJ2-7, with 10 bases fitting TRBD1. The origin of this receptor is a young man with type 1 diabetes. CDR3 DNA: TGTGCCAGCAGCGTCGGGACAGGGGAAGGCTACGAGCAGTACTTC. It yields the protein CASSVGTGEGYEQYF. The full variable domain, its missing parts supplied by reference TRBV9 and TRBJ2-7, is DSGVTQTPKHLITATGQRVTLRCSPRSGDLSVYWYQQSLDQGLQFLIQYYNGEERAKGNILERFSAQQFPDLHSELNLSSLELGDSALYFCASSVGTGEGYEQYFGPGTRLTVT.